This T cell receptor beta chain was sequenced for a study of shared clonotypes between healthy human individuals. The assay was carried out at the deep level. Measured with immunoSEQ multiplex PCR; TCRdb has only the in-frame clones, and not every one. The table has some 500,000 clones, 79% seen once. This clonotype originated in a woman aged 40 to 50 in good health. Some clones in this sample may be carry-over from other donors' samples. Sample: PBMCs.

CDR3 loop: CASSPQGSGNTIYF. The CDR3 region has the DNA TGTGCCAGCAGCCCTCAGGGCTCTGGAAACACCATATATTTT. V is TRBV7-3 and J is TRBJ1-3, with D perhaps TRBD1 (5 bases). CDR3 length: 14 amino acids. Germline V gene data show CDR1 as SGHTA and CDR2 as FQGTGA. Trimming shortened V by 5 bases and J by 0 bases, and 8 bases separated the two germline ends. Together with reference TRBV7-3 and TRBJ1-3, the CDR3 gives the full variable domain: GAGVSQTPSNKVTEKGKYVELRCDPISGHTALYWYRQSLGQGPEFLIYFQGTGAADDSGLPNDRFFAVRPEGSVSTLKIQRTERGDSAVYLCASSPQGSGNTIYFGEGSWLTVV.